This T cell receptor beta chain comes out of a study of T cells after yellow fever vaccination. TCRdb itself ran the 5' RACE reads through MiXCR, one entry per CDR3 protein. The sample holds about 240,000 distinct CDR3 sequences; 6.9% are singletons and the top ten take approximately 0.84%. The CDR3 length is 17 residues. Germline V gene data show CDR1 as SGHRS and CDR2 as YFSETQ. Study results and caveats: Most clones from primary vaccination resurfaced after the booster (96% CD4, less than 90% CD8).

This clonotype was seen repeatedly, ten times or more. Its antigen remains unidentified. Germline is not matched at one junction end, which may reflect a read error. V and J are TRBV5-1 and TRBJ2-5; 9 bases are a match to TRBD1. The sample consisted of CD4+ T cells sorted from PBMCs, taken 15 days after the yellow fever booster vaccination. This clonotype was sampled from a man aged 25-40 years who received the YFV17D yellow fever vaccine. CDR3 residues: CASSFPKGQGLQEAQYF. CDR3 DNA sequence: TGCGCCAGCAGCTTTCCTAAAGGACAGGGGCTCCAAGAGGCCCAGTACTTC.